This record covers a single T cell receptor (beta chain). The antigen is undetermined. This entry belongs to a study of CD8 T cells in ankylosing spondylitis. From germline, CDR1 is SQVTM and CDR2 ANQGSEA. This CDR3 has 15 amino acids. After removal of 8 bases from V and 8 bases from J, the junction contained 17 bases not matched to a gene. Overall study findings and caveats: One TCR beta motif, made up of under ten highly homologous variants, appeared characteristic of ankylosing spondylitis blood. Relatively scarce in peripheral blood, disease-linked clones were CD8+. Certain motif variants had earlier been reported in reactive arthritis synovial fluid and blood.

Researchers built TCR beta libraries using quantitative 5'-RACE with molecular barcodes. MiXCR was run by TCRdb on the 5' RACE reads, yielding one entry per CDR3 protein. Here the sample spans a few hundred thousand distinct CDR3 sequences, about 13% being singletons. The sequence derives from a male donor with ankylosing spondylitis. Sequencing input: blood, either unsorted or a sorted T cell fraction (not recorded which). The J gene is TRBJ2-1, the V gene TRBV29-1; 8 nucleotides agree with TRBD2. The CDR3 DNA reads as TGCAGCTCCCCCGGGGGGGGAGGGCCGCTGGATGAGCAGTTCTTC. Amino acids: CSSPGGGGPLDEQFF.